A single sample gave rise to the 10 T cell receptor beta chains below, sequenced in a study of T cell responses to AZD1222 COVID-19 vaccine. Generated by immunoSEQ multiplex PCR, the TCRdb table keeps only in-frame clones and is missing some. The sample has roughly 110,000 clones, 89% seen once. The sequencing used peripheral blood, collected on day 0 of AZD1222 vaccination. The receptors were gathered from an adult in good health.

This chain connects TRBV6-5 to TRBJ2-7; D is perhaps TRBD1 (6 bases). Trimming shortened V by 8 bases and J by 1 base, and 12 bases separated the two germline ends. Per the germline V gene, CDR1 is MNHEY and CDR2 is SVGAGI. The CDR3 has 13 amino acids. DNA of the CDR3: TGTGCCAGCCGGGACATAGGTTCCTACGAGCAGTACTTC. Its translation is CASRDIGSYEQYF.

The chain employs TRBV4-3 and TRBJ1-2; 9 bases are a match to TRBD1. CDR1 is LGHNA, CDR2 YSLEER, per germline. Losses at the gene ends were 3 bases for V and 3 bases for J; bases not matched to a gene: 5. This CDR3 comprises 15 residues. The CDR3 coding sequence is TGCGCCAGCAGCCAGCGGACAGGGGCCGACTATGGCTACACCTTC. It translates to CASSQRTGADYGYTF.

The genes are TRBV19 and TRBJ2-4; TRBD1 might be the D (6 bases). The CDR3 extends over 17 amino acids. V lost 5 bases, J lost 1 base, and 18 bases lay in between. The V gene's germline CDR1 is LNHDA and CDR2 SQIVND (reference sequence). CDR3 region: CASSSRSGVGAKNIQYF. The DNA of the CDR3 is TGTGCCAGTAGTTCTAGGTCAGGGGTCGGTGCCAAAAACATTCAGTACTTC. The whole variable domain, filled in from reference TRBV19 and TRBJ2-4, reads DGGITQSPKYLFRKEGQNVTLSCEQNLNHDAMYWYRQDPGQGLRLIYYSQIVNDFQKGDIAEGYSVSREKKESFPLTVTSAQKNPTAFYLCASSSRSGVGAKNIQYFGAGTRLSVL.

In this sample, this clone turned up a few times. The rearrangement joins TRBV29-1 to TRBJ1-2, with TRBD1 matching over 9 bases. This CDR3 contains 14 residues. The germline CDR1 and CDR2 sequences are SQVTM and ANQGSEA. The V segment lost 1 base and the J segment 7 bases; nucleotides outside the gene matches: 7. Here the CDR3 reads CSVEGGTGLGGYTF. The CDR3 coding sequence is TGCAGCGTTGAAGGGGGGACAGGGTTGGGTGGCTACACCTTC.

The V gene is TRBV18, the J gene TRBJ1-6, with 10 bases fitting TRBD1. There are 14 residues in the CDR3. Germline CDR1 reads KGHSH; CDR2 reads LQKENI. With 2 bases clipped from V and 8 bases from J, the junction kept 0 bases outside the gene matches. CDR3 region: CASSPGTGDSPLHF. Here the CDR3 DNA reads TGTGCCAGCTCACCAGGGACAGGGGATTCACCCCTCCACTTT.

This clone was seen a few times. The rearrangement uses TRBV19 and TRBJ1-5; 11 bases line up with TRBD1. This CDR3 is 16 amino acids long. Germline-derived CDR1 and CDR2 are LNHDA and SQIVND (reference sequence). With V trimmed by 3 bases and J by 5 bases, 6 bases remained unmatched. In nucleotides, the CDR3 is TGTGCCAGTAGTATGGGGACAGGGGGAGGGCATCAGCCCCAGCATTTT. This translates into CASSMGTGGGHQPQHF.

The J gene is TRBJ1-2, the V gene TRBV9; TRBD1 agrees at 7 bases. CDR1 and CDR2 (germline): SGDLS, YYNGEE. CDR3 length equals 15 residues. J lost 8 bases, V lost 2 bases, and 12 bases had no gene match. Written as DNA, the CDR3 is TGTGCCAGCAGCGTGAGGGGGGACAGCGTATCAGGCTACACCTTC. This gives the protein CASSVRGDSVSGYTF.

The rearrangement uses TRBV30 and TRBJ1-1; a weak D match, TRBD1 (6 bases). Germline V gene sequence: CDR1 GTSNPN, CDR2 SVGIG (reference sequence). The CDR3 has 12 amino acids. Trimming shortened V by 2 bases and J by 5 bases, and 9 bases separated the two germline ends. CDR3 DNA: TGTGCCTGGAGTCCAGGGACAACTGAAGCTTTCTTT. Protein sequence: CAWSPGTTEAFF.

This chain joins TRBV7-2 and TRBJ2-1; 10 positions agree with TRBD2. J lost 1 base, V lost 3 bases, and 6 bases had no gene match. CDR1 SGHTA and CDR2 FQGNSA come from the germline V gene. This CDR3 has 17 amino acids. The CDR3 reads CASSLGRLAGSYNEQFF. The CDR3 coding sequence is TGTGCCAGCAGCTTGGGGAGACTAGCGGGTTCCTACAATGAGCAGTTCTTC.

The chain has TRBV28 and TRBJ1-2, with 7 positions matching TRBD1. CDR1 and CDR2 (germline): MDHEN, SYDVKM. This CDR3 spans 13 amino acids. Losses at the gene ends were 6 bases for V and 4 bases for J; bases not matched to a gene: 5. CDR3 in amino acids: CASSMGQPYGYTF. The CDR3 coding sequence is TGTGCCAGCAGCATGGGACAGCCCTATGGCTACACCTTC.